This TCR beta chain was sequenced during a study of CD8 T cells in Susac syndrome. The RNA input was roughly 0.5 to 1 ug, and it was reverse transcribed with random hexamers. Each CDR3 protein is one row after TCRdb ran MiXCR on the immunoSEQ multiplex PCR reads. The sample includes around 150,000 distinct CDR3 sequences, over 85% seen only once; the top ten take approximately 0.14%. J was trimmed by 5 bases and V by 3 bases; bases with no gene match: 8. Germline CDR1 is SQVTM and CDR2 is ANQGSEA. There are 14 residues in the CDR3. Points on this clonotype: Antigen specificity is unknown.

General study findings and limits: The study acknowledged a relatively small number of individuals in its TCR sequencing and HLA analysis.

The TCR comes from a human donor in good health. The sample was CD4+ T cells from PBMCs. The rearrangement uses TRBV29-1 and TRBJ2-5, with 8 bases identical to TRBD2. Here the CDR3 DNA reads TGCAGCGTTGACGCGGGGGGCGCGGGGGAGACCCAGTACTTC. Its protein is CSVDAGGAGETQYF.